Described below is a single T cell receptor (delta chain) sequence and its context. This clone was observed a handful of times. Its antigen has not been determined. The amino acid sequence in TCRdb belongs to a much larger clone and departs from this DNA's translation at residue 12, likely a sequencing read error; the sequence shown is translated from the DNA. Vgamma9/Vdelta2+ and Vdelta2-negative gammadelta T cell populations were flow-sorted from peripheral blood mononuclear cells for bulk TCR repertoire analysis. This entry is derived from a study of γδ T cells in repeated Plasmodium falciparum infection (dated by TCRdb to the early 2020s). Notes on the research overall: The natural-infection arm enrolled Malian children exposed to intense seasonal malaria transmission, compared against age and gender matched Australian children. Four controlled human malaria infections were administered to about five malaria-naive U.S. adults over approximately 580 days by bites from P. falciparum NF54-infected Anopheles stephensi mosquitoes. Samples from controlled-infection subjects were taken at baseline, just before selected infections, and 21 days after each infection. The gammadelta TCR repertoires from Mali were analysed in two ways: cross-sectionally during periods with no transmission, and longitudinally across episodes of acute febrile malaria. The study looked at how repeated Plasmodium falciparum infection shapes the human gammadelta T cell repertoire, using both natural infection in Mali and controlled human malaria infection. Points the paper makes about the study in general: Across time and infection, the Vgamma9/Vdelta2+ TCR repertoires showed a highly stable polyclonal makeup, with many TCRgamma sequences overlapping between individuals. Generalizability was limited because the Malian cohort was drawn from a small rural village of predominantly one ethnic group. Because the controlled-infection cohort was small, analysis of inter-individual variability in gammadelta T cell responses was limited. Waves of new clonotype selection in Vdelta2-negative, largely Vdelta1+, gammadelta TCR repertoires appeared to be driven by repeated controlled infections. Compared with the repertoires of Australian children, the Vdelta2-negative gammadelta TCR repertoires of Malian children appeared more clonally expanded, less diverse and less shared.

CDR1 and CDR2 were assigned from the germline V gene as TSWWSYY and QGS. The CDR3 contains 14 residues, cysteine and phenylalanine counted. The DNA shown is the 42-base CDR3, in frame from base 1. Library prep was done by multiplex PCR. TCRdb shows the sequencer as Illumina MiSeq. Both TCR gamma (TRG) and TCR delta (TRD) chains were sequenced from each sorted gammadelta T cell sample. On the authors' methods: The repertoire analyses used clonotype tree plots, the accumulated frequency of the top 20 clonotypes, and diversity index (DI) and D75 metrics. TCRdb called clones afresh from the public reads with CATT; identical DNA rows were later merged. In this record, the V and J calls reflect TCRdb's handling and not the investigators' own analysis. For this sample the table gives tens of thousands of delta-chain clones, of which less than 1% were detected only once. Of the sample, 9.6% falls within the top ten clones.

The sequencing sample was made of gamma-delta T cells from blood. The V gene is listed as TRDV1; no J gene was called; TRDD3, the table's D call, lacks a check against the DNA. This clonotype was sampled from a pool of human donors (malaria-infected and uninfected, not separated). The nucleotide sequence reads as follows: TGTGCTCTTGGGGGTCCTGGGGACACCGATAAACCCATCTTT. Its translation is CALGGPGDTDKPIF.